This T cell receptor (beta chain) was sequenced during a study of neurological immune-mediated disorders. cDNA synthesis was performed by 5'RACE with 10-nucleotide random UMIs. TCRdb reprocessed the 5' RACE reads via MiXCR and lists one record per CDR3 protein. The sample includes fewer than 45,000 distinct CDR3 sequences, just under 6.5% of them seen just once. The controls, all healthy individuals, were blood bank volunteers in Maryland, USA. The T cells used for sorted libraries numbered about 930,000, either CD4+ or CD8+. Trimming took 1 base from V and 5 from J; bases not matched to a gene: 9. The germline CDR1 and CDR2 sequences are DFQATT and SNEGSKA (reference sequence). The CDR3 runs to 15 residues. Ten or more counts support this clonotype. Its specificity is unknown. General study results and limits: Whereas HTLV-1-associated myelopathy showed the most TCR clonal expansion, multiple sclerosis showed the least, with levels below those of healthy controls.

The clonotype originates from a middle-aged woman in good health. Source material: CD4+ T cells from blood. This sequence joins TRBV20-1 and TRBJ2-5; 8 nucleotides match TRBD1. The CDR3 nucleotides read TGCAGTGCTAGAGTCAGGACAGGGTACGGGGAGACCCAGTACTTC. This encodes CSARVRTGYGETQYF.